The clone carrying this T cell receptor (beta chain) has only one observation. The individuals used as controls were healthy donors who had been matched for both age and sex. Negative isolation yielded CD8+ and CD4+ T cells; FACS enriched TEMRA cells. This sample was taken from a study of CD8 T cells in Susac syndrome. Reverse transcription of roughly 0.5 to 1 ug RNA used random hexamers. Coverage of TCR beta CDR3 amplification by immunoSEQ multiplex PCR extended to 54 Vbeta and 13 Jbeta. TCRdb reprocessed the immunoSEQ multiplex PCR reads via MiXCR and lists one record per CDR3 protein. The data contain approximately 120,000 distinct CDR3 sequences, around 90% of them singletons. The material sequenced was CD4+ T cells from PBMCs. The receptor's source is a human donor in good health.

The CDR3, as DNA: TGTGCCAGCAGCCGCACTAGCGGTGCCGGGAATGAGCAGTTCTTC. It codes for CASSRTSGAGNEQFF. The chain couples TRBV12-3 or TRBV12-4 to TRBJ2-1; TRBD2 agrees at 8 bases. This CDR3 is 15 amino acids long. V gave up 6 bases and J gave up 7 bases; unmatched junction bases: 11.